These T cell receptor beta chains were read from a single sample in a study of a mutant IDH1 vaccine in newly diagnosed glioma. This table comes from immunoSEQ multiplex PCR, and its TCRdb copy is limited to in-frame clones, with some not included. Among some 68,000 clones, 79% were seen once, and the ten largest hold around 8.2%. Material: PBMCs, obtained from a glioma patient treated with radiotherapy, temozolomide or both. All receptors come from a man in his fifties or sixties with glioma. The CDR3 runs from the conserved cysteine through the conserved F or W. Each record gives: V gene, CDR3 length, J gene, D gene, clone size, CDR3 protein, CDR3 DNA. A D gene is named only where the DNA matches it firmly. Rows may omit the clone size; those that give it use once, few, many or a size class.

TRBV2	15	TRBJ2-1	TRBD1	NA	CASSEFRGSYNEQFF	TGTGCCAGCAGTGAGTTCAGGGGGTCATACAATGAGCAGTTCTTC
TRBV29-1	16	TRBJ2-6	NA	NA	CSVADTAGAGANVLTF	TGCAGCGTTGCCGATACAGCAGGGGCAGGGGCCAACGTCCTGACTTTC
TRBV27	13	TRBJ1-2	NA	NA	CASSATGSYGYTF	TGTGCCAGCAGTGCGACAGGTTCCTATGGCTACACCTTC
TRBV7-9	17	TRBJ2-7	TRBD2	NA	CASSFQMRLAGVHEQYF	TGTGCCAGCAGCTTTCAAATGAGACTAGCGGGGGTCCACGAGCAGTACTTC
TRBV29-1	12	TRBJ1-1	NA	NA	CSARRVNTEAFF	TGCAGCGCTCGACGGGTGAACACTGAAGCTTTCTTT
TRBV7-9	13	TRBJ1-1	NA	NA	CASSSNRGQEAFF	TGTGCCAGCAGCTCTAATCGCGGACAGGAAGCTTTCTTT
TRBV18	15	TRBJ1-4	TRBD1	NA	CASSPSQGAYEKLFF	TGTGCCAGCTCACCCTCTCAGGGGGCCTATGAAAAACTGTTTTTT
TRBV10-3	15	TRBJ1-4	TRBD1	NA	CAISADRGQGEKLFF	TGTGCCATCAGTGCAGACAGGGGGCAAGGGGAAAAACTGTTTTTT
TRBV9	14	TRBJ2-2	NA	NA	CASKRGVDTGELFF	TGTGCCAGCAAGAGGGGGGTAGACACCGGGGAGCTGTTTTTT
TRBV15	15	TRBJ2-5	NA	NA	CATSRGLVEQETQYF	TGTGCCACCAGCAGAGGACTAGTTGAACAAGAGACCCAGTACTTC
TRBV5-1	16	TRBJ1-1	NA	NA	CASSLAGREANTEAFF	TGCGCCAGCAGCTTGGCCGGGAGGGAAGCGAACACTGAAGCTTTCTTT
TRBV19	18	TRBJ2-2	NA	NA	CASSMRGGRGSNTGELFF	TGTGCCAGTAGTATGCGAGGGGGGCGCGGATCGAACACCGGGGAGCTGTTTTTT
TRBV7-3	15	TRBJ2-2	TRBD1	NA	CASSQQGADTGELFF	TGTGCCAGCAGCCAACAGGGGGCCGACACCGGGGAGCTGTTTTTT
TRBV19	15	TRBJ2-7	TRBD1	NA	CASSMGTVSSYEQYF	TGTGCCAGTAGTATGGGGACAGTGTCCTCCTACGAGCAGTACTTC
TRBV19	15	TRBJ2-1	TRBD1	NA	CASSMGTGTYNEQFF	TGTGCCAGTAGTATGGGGACAGGGACATACAATGAGCAGTTCTTC
TRBV5-4	14	TRBJ2-7	TRBD2	few	CASTAGGSSYEQYF	TGTGCCAGCACCGCCGGGGGGAGCTCCTACGAGCAGTACTTC
TRBV28	15	TRBJ1-5	TRBD1	NA	CASSSAGGGDQPQHF	TGTGCCAGCAGTTCCGCAGGAGGGGGCGACCAGCCCCAGCATTTT
TRBV5-1	15	TRBJ2-2	NA	NA	CASSLVQDFTGELFF	TGCGCCAGCAGCTTGGTGCAGGATTTCACCGGGGAGCTGTTTTTT
TRBV19	13	TRBJ2-7	TRBD2	NA	CASSPRGAYEQYF	TGTGCCAGTAGTCCCCGGGGGGCCTACGAGCAGTACTTC
TRBV5-4	12	TRBJ1-1	NA	NA	CASSARDTEAFF	TGTGCCAGCAGCGCCAGGGACACTGAAGCTTTCTTT
TRBV6-6	16	TRBJ2-5	TRBD2	NA	CASSYSAGGYQETQYF	TGTGCCAGCAGTTACTCCGCGGGGGGGTACCAAGAGACCCAGTACTTC
TRBV6-6	14	TRBJ1-1	NA	once	CASSPRGMNTEAFF	TGTGCCAGCAGTCCCCGGGGCATGAACACTGAAGCTTTCTTT
TRBV6-5	14	TRBJ2-7	TRBD1	NA	CASSWDRSSYEQYF	TGTGCCAGCAGCTGGGACAGGTCCTCCTACGAGCAGTACTTC
TRBV29-1	12	TRBJ2-1	NA	NA	CSAARAYNEQFF	TGCAGCGCGGCGAGGGCCTACAATGAGCAGTTCTTC
TRBV30	16	TRBJ2-3	TRBD1	NA	CAWRFGQARGTDTQYF	TGTGCCTGGAGATTCGGACAGGCTCGGGGCACAGATACGCAGTATTTT
TRBV28	12	TRBJ1-1	NA	NA	CATSGGLAEAFF	TGTGCCACCTCGGGGGGATTGGCTGAAGCTTTCTTT
TRBV4-1	13	TRBJ1-4	NA	NA	CASSRAGLEKLFF	TGCGCCAGCAGCCGCGCGGGATTAGAAAAACTGTTTTTT
TRBV7-6	16	TRBJ1-1	NA	few	CATSWDPGTQNTEAFF	TGTGCCACCAGTTGGGACCCAGGGACACAGAACACTGAAGCTTTCTTT
TRBV29-1	16	TRBJ2-7	NA	NA	CSVETNSRKSRYEQYF	TGCAGCGTTGAAACAAACTCTAGGAAATCGCGATACGAGCAGTACTTC
TRBV2	14	TRBJ2-5	NA	once	CASRAPLAGETQYF	TGTGCCAGCAGAGCCCCACTAGCAGGGGAGACCCAGTACTTC
TRBV5-4	16	TRBJ2-1	NA	NA	CASSLDSRVTYNEQFF	TGTGCCAGCAGCTTGGATAGCAGGGTAACCTACAATGAGCAGTTCTTC
TRBV7-9	14	TRBJ2-4	TRBD2	NA	CASSLGGAGYIQYF	TGTGCCAGCAGCCTCGGGGGGGCAGGGTACATTCAGTACTTC
TRBV5-6	14	TRBJ1-6	NA	NA	CASSRGSTNSPLHF	TGTGCCAGCAGCCGAGGGAGCACCAATTCACCCCTCCACTTT
TRBV5-1	13	TRBJ1-5	NA	NA	CASSLSEGQPQHF	TGCGCCAGCAGCTTGTCAGAGGGTCAGCCCCAGCATTTT
TRBV6-5	15	TRBJ2-7	NA	NA	CASSGGGAKPYEQYF	TGTGCCAGCAGCGGGGGCGGGGCCAAGCCCTACGAGCAGTACTTC
TRBV4-3	15	TRBJ1-5	NA	NA	CASSQGYRGNQPQHF	TGCGCCAGCAGCCAGGGGTACAGGGGCAATCAGCCCCAGCATTTT
TRBV27	12	TRBJ1-6	NA	medium-sized	CASSLPRSPLHF	TGTGCCAGCAGTTTACCACGATCACCCCTCCACTTT
TRBV2	14	TRBJ2-7	NA	NA	CASRPTGGTYEQYF	TGTGCCAGCAGGCCGACAGGAGGAACCTACGAGCAGTACTTC
TRBV9	12	TRBJ1-1	NA	few	CASGQSHTEAFF	TGTGCCAGTGGACAGTCACACACTGAAGCTTTCTTT
TRBV15	15	TRBJ1-2	NA	NA	CATSRDPADPYGYTF	TGTGCCACCAGCAGAGATCCCGCGGACCCCTATGGCTACACCTTC
TRBV6-5	13	TRBJ2-2	NA	few	CASSLGNSRELFF	TGTGCCAGCAGTTTAGGGAATAGCAGGGAGCTGTTTTTT
TRBV5-8	18	TRBJ2-2	NA	NA	CASSLMAAPRIVTGELFF	TGTGCCAGCAGCTTGATGGCGGCTCCTCGGATTGTTACCGGGGAGCTGTTTTTT
TRBV5-4	16	TRBJ2-2	TRBD1	NA	CASSPTGTGYTGELFF	TGTGCCAGCAGCCCCACCGGGACAGGGTATACCGGGGAGCTGTTTTTT
TRBV7-2	15	TRBJ1-3	NA	NA	CASSLVPGPGNTIYF	TGTGCCAGCAGCTTAGTTCCGGGACCAGGAAACACCATATATTTT
TRBV27	14	TRBJ1-1	TRBD1	NA	CASSLQGARTEAFF	TGTGCCAGCAGTTTACAGGGGGCGAGGACTGAAGCTTTCTTT
TRBV27	16	TRBJ2-3	NA	NA	CASSLPGGFGTDTQYF	TGTGCCAGCAGTTTACCAGGGGGGTTTGGCACAGATACGCAGTATTTT
TRBV9	13	TRBJ1-5	NA	NA	CASSVDLNQPQHF	TGTGCCAGCAGCGTAGATCTCAATCAGCCCCAGCATTTT
TRBV19	15	TRBJ2-3	NA	NA	CASSGGAGGTDTQYF	TGTGCCAGTAGTGGGGGGGCAGGGGGCACAGATACGCAGTATTTT